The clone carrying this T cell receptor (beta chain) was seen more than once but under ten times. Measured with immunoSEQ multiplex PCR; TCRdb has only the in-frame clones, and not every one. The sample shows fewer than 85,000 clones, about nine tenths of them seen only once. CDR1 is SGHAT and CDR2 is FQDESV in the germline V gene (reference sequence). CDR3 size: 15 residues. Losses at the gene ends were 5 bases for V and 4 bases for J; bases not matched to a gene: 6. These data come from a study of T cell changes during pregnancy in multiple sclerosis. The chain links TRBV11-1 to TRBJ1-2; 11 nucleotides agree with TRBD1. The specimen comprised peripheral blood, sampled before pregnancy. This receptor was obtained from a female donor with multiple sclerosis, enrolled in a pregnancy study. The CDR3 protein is CASSLGTGGTYGYTF. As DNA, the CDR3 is TGTGCCAGCAGCCTTGGGACAGGGGGGACCTATGGCTACACCTTC.